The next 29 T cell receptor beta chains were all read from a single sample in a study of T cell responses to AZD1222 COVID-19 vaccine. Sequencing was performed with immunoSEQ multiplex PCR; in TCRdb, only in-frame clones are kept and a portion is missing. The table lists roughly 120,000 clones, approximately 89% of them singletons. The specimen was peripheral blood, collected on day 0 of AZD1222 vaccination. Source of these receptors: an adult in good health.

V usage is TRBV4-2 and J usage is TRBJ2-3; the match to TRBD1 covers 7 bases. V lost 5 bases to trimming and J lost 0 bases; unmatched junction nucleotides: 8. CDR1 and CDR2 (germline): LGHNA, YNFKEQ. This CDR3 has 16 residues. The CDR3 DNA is TGTGCCAGCAGCGGAACAGGGGCTTCTAGCACAGATACGCAGTATTTT. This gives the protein CASSGTGASSTDTQYF.

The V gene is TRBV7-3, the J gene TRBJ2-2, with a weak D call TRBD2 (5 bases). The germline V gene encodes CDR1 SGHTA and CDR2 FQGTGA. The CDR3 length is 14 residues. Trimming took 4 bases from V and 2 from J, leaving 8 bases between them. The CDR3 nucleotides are TGTGCCAGCAGCTCCGGGGTCAACACCGGGGAGCTGTTTTTT. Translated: CASSSGVNTGELFF.

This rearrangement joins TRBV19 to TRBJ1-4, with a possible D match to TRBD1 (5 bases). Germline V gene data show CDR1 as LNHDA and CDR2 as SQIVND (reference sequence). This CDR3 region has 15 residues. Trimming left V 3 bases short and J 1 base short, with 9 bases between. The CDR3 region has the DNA TGTGCCAGTAGTATCTTTGGGGGAACTAATGAAAAACTGTTTTTT. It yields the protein CASSIFGGTNEKLFF.

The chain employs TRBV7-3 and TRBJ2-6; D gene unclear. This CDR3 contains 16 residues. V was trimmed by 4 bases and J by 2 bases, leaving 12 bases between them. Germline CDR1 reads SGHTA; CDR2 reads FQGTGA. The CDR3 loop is CASSSPLATGANVLTF. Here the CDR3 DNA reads TGTGCCAGCAGCTCCCCCCTGGCCACTGGGGCCAACGTCCTGACTTTC.

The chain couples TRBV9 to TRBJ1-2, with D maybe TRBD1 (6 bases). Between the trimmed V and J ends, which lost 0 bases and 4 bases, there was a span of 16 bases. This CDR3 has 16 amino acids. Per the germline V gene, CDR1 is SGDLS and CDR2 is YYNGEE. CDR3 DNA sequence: TGTGCCAGCAGCGTAGAGGGCGTGGAGGGGGGCTATGGCTACACCTTC. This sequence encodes CASSVEGVEGGYGYTF.

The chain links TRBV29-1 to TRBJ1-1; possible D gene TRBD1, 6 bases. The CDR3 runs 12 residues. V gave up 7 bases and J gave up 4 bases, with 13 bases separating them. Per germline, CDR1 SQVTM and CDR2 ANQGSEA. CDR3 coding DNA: TGCAGCGCGACATTACAGGGCACTGAAGCTTTCTTT. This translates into CSATLQGTEAFF.

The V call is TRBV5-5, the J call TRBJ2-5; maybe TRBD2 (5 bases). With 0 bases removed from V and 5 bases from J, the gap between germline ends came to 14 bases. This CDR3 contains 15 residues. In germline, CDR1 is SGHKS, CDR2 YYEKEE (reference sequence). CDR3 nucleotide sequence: TGTGCCAGCAGCTTGGCCGGGAATTTCCTGGAGACCCAGTACTTC. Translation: CASSLAGNFLETQYF.

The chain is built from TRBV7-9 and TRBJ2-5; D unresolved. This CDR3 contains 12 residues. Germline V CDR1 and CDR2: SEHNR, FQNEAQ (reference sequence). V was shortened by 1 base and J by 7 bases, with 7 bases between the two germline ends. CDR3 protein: CASSLDLGTQYF. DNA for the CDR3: TGTGCCAGCAGCTTAGACCTCGGGACCCAGTACTTC.

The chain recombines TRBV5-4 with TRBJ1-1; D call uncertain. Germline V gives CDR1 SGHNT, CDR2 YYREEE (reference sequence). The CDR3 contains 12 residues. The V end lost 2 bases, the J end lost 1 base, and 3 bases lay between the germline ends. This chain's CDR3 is CASSLQNTEAFF. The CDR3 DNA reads TGTGCCAGCAGCTTACAGAACACTGAAGCTTTCTTT.

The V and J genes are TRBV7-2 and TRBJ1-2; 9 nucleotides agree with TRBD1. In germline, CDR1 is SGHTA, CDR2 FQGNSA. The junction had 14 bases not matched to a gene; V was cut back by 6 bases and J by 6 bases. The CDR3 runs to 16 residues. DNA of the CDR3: TGTGCCAGCAGTCGAGAGCCGGGACAGGGTTCGGATGGCTACACCTTC. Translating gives CASSREPGQGSDGYTF.

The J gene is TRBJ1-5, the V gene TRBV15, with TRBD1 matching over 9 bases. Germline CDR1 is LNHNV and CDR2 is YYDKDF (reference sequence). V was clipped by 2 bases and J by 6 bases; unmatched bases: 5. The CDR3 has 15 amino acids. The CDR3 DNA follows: TGTGCCACCAGCAGAACAGGGGGCGCCGGTCAGCCCCAGCATTTT. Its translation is CATSRTGGAGQPQHF.

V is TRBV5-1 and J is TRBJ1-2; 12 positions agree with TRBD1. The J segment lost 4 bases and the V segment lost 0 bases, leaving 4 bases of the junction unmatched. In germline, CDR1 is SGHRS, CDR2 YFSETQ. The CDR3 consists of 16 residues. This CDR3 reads CASSLGGQGASYGYTF. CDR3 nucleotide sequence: TGCGCCAGCAGCTTGGGGGGACAGGGGGCGAGCTATGGCTACACCTTC.

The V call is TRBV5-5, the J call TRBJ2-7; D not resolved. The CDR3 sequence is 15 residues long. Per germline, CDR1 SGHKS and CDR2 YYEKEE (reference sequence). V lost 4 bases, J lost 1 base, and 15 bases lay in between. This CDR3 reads CASSPDPVGSYEQYF. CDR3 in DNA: TGTGCCAGCAGCCCCGACCCCGTGGGGTCCTACGAGCAGTACTTC.

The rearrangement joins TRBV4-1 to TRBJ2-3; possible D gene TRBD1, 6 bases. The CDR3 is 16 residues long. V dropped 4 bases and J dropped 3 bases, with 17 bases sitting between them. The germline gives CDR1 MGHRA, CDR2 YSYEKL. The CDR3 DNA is TGCGCCAGCAGCCCATACCCAGGGGAATGGACAGATACGCAGTATTTT. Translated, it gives CASSPYPGEWTDTQYF.

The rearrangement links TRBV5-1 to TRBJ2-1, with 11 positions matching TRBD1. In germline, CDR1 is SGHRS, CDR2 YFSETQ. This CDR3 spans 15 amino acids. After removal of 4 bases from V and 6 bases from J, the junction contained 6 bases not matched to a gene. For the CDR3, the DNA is TGCGCCAGCAGCAACCCCGGGACAGGGGGCAATGAGCAGTTCTTC. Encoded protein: CASSNPGTGGNEQFF.

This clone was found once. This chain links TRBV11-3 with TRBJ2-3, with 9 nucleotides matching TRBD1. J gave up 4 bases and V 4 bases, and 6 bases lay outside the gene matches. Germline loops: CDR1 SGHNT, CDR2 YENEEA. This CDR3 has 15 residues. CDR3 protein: CASSSTGTGPDTQYF. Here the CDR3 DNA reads TGTGCCAGCAGCTCAACCGGGACAGGGCCAGATACGCAGTATTTT.

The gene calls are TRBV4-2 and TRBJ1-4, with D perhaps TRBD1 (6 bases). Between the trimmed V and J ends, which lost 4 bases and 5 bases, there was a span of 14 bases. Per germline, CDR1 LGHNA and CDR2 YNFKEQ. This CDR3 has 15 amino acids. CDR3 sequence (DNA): TGTGCCAGCAGCCCGCCCGGCGGGGGCAATGAAAAACTGTTTTTT. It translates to CASSPPGGGNEKLFF.

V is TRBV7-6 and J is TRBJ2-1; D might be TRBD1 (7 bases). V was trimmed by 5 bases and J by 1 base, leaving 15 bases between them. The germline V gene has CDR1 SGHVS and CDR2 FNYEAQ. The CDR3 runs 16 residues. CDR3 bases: TGTGCCAGCAGCGGAGGGACAGAGGAATCCTACAATGAGCAGTTCTTC. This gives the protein CASSGGTEESYNEQFF.

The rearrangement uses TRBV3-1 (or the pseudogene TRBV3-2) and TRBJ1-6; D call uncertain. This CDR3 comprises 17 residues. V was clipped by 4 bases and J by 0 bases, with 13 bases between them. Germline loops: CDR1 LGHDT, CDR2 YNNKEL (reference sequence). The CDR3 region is CASSLGLRSSYNSPLHF. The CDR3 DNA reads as TGTGCCAGCAGCCTCGGGTTAAGGAGCTCCTATAATTCACCCCTCCACTTT.

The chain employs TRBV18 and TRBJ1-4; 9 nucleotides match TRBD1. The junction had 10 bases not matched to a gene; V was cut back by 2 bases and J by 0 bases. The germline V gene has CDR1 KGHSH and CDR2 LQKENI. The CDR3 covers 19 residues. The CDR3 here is CASSPRRVGQGPTNEKLFF. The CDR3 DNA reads TGTGCCAGCTCACCAAGGCGTGTTGGACAGGGGCCAACTAATGAAAAACTGTTTTTT.

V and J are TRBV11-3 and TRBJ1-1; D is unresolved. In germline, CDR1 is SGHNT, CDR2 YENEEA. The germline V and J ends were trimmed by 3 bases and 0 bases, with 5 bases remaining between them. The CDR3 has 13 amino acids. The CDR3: CASSFSMNTEAFF. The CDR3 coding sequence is TGTGCCAGCAGCTTCTCGATGAACACTGAAGCTTTCTTT.

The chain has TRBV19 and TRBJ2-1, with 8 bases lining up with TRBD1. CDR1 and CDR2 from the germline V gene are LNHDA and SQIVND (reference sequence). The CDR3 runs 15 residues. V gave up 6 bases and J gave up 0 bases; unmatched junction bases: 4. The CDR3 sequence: CASRTGGSSYNEQFF. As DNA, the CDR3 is TGTGCCAGTAGAACAGGGGGGAGCTCCTACAATGAGCAGTTCTTC.

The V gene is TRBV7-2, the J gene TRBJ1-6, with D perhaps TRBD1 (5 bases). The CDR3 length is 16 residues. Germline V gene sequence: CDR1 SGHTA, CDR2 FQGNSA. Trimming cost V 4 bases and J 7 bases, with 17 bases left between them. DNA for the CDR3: TGTGCCAGCAGCTCCCCGGAGAGGGGACTGAATTCACCCCTCCACTTT. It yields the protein CASSSPERGLNSPLHF. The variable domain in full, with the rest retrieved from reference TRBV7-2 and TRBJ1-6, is GAGVSQSPSNKVTEKGKDVELRCDPISGHTALYWYRQSLGQGLEFLIYFQGNSAPDKSGLPSDRFSAERTGGSVSTLTIQRTQQEDSAVYLCASSSPERGLNSPLHFGNGTRLTVT.

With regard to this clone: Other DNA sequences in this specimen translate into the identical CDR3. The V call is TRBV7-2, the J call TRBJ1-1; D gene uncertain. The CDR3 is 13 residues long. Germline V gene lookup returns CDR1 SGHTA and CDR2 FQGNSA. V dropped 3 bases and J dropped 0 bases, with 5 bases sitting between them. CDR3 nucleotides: TGTGCCAGCAGCTTTAGTATGAACACTGAAGCTTTCTTT. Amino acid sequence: CASSFSMNTEAFF. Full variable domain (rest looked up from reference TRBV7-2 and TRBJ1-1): GAGVSQSPSNKVTEKGKDVELRCDPISGHTALYWYRQSLGQGLEFLIYFQGNSAPDKSGLPSDRFSAERTGGSVSTLTIQRTQQEDSAVYLCASSFSMNTEAFFGQGTRLTVV.

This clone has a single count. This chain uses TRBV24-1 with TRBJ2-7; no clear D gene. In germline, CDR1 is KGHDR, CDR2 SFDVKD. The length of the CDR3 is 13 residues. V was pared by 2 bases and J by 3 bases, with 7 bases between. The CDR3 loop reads CATSDSISYEQYF. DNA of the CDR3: TGTGCCACCAGTGATTCGATAAGCTACGAGCAGTACTTC.

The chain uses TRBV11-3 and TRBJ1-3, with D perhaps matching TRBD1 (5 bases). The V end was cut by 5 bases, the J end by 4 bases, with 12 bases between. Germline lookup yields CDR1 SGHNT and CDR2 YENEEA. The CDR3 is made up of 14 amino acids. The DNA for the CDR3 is TGTGCCAGCAGCGACCCTGGGACCGGAAACACCATATATTTT. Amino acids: CASSDPGTGNTIYF.

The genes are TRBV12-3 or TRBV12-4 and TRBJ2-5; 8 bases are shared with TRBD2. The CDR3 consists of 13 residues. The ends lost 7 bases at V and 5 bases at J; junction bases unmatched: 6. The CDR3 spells CASTGGGRETQYF. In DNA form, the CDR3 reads TGTGCCAGCACCGGGGGGGGCCGGGAGACCCAGTACTTC.

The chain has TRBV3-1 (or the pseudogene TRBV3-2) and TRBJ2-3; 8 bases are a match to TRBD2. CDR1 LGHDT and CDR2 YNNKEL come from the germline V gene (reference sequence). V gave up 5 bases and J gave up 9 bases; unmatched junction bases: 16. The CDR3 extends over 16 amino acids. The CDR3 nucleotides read TGTGCCAGCAGCTACGGGGGGGACGGTGCACAGATGACGCAGTATTTT. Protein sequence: CASSYGGDGAQMTQYF.

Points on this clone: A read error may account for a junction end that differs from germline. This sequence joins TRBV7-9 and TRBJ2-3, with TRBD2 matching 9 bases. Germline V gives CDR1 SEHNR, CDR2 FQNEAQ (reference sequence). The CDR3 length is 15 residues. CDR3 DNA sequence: TGTGCCAGCAGGTTAGCGGGAGCCTACACAGATACGCAGTATTTT. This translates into CASRLAGAYTDTQYF. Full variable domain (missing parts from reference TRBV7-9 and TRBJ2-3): DTGVSQNPRHKITKRGQNVTFRCDPISEHNRLYWYRQTLGQGPEFLTYFQNEAQLEKSRLLSDRFSAERPKGSFSTLEIQRTEQGDSAMYLCASRLAGAYTDTQYFGPGTRLTVL.